The 8 T cell receptor beta chains below come from one sample, sequenced in a study of monozygotic twins with inflammatory bowel disease. TCRdb reprocessed the 5' RACE reads and reports one entry per CDR3 protein, with no DNA. The sample spans just over 300,000 distinct CDR3 sequences; the ten largest clones claim 5.6%. Material: blood. Receptors were obtained from a human donor with ulcerative colitis or Crohn's disease, or a healthy co-twin of an affected twin (not recorded which).

The genes are TRBV12-3 or TRBV12-4 and TRBJ2-1; as DNA is missing, the TRBD2 call by TCRdb cannot be tested. The CDR3 is 16 residues long. CDR3: CASSWPGLAGDNEQFF.

The V and J genes are TRBV5-3 and TRBJ1-2; TCRdb outputs TRBD1, but without DNA this stays unchecked. TRBV5-3 is placed among ORFs of uncertain function. The CDR3 consists of 17 residues. The CDR3 reads CARSLAKPPGEIYGYTF.

The V call is TRBV9, the J call TRBJ2-1; as DNA is missing, the TRBD2 call by TCRdb cannot be tested. CDR3 size: 12 residues. Germline V gives CDR1 SGDLS, CDR2 YYNGEE. The CDR3 reads CASSGQREEQFF.

The chain combines TRBV6-5 with TRBJ1-6; TCRdb's D gene call, TRBD1, goes unchecked for lack of DNA. In germline, CDR1 is MNHEY, CDR2 SVGAGI. The CDR3 runs to 16 residues. The CDR3 spells CASSYSSRRGTSPLHF.

The chain uses TRBV27 and TRBJ1-6. CDR3 length: 16 amino acids. Germline V CDR1 and CDR2: MNHEY, SMNVEV (reference sequence). The CDR3 region is CASSRRISSYNSPLHF.

The rearrangement links TRBV5-1 to TRBJ1-4; TCRdb's D gene call, TRBD1, goes unchecked for lack of DNA. The CDR3 is 15 amino acids. Per the germline V gene, CDR1 is SGHRS and CDR2 is YFSETQ. CDR3 amino acids: CASTGQSPYNEKLFF.

The J gene is TRBJ2-7, the V gene TRBV12-3 or TRBV12-4. The CDR3 runs to 14 residues. The CDR3 protein is CASSGPKLGSEQYF.

The chain recombines TRBV7-2 with TRBJ1-2. The germline CDR1 and CDR2 sequences are SGHTA and FQGNSA. CDR3 length equals 15 residues. The CDR3 loop is CASSLALSGNYGYTF.